The table lists the clone carrying this T cell receptor beta chain with many counts. This sample was included in a study of low-dose radiotherapy and immunotherapy resistance in tumors. Study overall: Oral administration of aspirin 300 mg daily occurred for four cycles, commencing at cycle 1 day 1.

Documented time point: after trial treatment. The treatment denotes: LDRT plus nivolumab, ipilimumab, low-dose cyclophosphamide and aspirin (RACIN trial). Alpha- and beta-chain coverage of first-strand cDNA came from TRAV- and TRBV-specific primers. Amplification, which lasted roughly 20 PCR cycles, used a constant-region primer and V-primer adapter to amplify TCRs. TCRdb recomputed calls from the reads with MiXCR, one row per CDR3 protein. The repertoire holds 75,000 to 95,000 distinct CDR3 sequences, roughly 20% seen once, with over 10% in the top ten. CDR3 length equals 13 residues. The germline CDR1 and CDR2 sequences are GTSNPN and SVGIG (reference sequence). J gave up 6 bases and V 8 bases, and 9 bases lay outside the gene matches.

V usage is TRBV30 and J usage is TRBJ1-4; 7 bases are shared with TRBD1. The specimen comprised PBMCs, sampled after low-dose radiotherapy plus immunotherapy. The clonotype comes from a female donor with ovarian cancer. The CDR3: CALSRTGHEKLFF. The CDR3 DNA follows: TGTGCCCTGTCCAGGACAGGACATGAAAAACTGTTTTTT.